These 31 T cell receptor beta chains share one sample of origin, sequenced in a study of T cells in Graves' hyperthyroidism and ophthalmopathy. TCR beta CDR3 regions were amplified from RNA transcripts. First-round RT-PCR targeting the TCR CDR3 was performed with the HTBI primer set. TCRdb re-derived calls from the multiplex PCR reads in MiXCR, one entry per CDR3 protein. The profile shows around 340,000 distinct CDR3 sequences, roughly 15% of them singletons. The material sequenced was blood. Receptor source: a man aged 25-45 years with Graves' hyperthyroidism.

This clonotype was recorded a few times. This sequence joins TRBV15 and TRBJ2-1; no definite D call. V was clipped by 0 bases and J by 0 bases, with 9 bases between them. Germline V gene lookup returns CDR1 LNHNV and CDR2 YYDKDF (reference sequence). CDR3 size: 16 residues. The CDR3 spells CATSRDLPSSYNEQFF. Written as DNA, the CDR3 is TGTGCCACCAGCAGAGATCTCCCCAGCTCCTACAATGAGCAGTTCTTC.

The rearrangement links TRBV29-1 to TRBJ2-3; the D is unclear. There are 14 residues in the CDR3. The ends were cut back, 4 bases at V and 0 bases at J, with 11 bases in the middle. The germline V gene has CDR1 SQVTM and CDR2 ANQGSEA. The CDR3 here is CSVGSRSSTDTQYF. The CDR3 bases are TGCAGCGTTGGGTCCAGGTCTAGCACAGATACGCAGTATTTT.

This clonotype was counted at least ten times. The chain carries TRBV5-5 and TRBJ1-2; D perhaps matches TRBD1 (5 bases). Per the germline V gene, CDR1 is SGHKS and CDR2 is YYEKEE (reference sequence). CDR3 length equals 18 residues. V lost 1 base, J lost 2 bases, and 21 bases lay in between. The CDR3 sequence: CASSLSGTTHAVNYGYTF. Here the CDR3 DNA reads TGTGCCAGCAGCTTGTCCGGGACCACTCATGCCGTAAACTATGGCTACACCTTC.

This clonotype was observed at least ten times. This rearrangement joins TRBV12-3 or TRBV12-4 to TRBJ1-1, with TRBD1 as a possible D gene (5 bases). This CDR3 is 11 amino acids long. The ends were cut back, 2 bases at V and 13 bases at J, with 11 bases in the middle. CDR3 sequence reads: CASSLPGFVFF. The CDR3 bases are TGTGCCAGCAGTTTACCAGGGTTTGTTTTCTTT.

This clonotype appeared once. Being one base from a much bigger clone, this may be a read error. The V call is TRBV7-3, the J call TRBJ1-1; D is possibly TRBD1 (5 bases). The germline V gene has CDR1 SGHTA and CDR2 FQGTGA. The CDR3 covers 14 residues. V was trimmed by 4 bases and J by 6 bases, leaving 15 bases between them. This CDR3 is CASSYLERGAEAFF. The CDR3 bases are TGTGCCAGCAGCTACCTGGAGCGAGGGGCTGAAGCTTTCTTT.

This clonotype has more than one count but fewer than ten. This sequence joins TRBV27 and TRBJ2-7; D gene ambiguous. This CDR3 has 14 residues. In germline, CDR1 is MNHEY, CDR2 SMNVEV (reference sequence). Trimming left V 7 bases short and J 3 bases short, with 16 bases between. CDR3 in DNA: TGTGCCAGCATTCCTGGCTATACAAACTACGAGCAGTACTTC. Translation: CASIPGYTNYEQYF.

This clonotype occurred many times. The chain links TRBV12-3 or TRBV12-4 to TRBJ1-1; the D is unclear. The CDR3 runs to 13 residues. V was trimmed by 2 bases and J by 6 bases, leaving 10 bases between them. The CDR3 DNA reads TGTGCCAGCAGTTTACGGATGGGCGCTGAAGCTTTCTTT. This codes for CASSLRMGAEAFF.

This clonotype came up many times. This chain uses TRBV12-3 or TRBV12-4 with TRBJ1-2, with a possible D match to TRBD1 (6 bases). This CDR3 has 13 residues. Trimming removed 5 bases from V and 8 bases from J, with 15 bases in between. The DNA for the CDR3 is TGTGCCAGCAGTCCCATACAGGGAGGGGGCTACACCTTC. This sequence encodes CASSPIQGGGYTF.

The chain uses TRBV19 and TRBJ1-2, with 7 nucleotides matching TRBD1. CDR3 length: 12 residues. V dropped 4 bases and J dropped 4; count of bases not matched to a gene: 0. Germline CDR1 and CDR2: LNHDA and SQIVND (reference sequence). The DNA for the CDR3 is TGTGCCAGTAGTAGACAGGGCTATGGCTACACCTTC. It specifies CASSRQGYGYTF.

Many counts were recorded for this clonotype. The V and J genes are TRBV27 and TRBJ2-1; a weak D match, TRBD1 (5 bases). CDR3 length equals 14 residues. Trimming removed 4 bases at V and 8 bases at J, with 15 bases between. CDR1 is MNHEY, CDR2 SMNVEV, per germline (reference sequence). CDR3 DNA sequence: TGTGCCAGCAGTTCAATTGGACGCAGGGATGAGCAGTTCTTC. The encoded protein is CASSSIGRRDEQFF.

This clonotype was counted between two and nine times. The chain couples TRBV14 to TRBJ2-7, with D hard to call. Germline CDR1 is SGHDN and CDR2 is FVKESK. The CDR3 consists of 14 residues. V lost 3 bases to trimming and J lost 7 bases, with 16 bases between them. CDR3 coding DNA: TGTGCCAGCAGCCATCCGGACCGGCGGAAAGAGCAGTACTTC. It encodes CASSHPDRRKEQYF.

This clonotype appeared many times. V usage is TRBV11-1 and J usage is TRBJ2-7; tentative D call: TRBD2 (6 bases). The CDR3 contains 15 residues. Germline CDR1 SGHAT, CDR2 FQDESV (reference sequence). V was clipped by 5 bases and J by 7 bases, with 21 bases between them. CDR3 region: CASSLLPGLPSEQYF. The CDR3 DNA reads TGTGCCAGCAGCCTCCTCCCGGGACTCCCTTCTGAGCAGTACTTC.

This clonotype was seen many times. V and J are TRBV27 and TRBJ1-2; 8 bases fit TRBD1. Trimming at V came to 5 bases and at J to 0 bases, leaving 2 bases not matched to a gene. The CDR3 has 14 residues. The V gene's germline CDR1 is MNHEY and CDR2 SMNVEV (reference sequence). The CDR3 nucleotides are TGTGCCAGCAGTCCGACAGGGGCTAACTATGGCTACACCTTC. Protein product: CASSPTGANYGYTF.

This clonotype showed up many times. CDR3 residues: CASRKLAGSYEQYF. As DNA, the CDR3 is TGTGCCAGTAGGAAACTAGCGGGGTCCTACGAGCAGTACTTC. The rearrangement links TRBV19 to TRBJ2-7; TRBD2 aligns across 10 bases. CDR3 length: 14 amino acids. CDR1 and CDR2 (germline): LNHDA, SQIVND (reference sequence). With V trimmed by 6 bases and J by 1 base, 3 bases remained unmatched.

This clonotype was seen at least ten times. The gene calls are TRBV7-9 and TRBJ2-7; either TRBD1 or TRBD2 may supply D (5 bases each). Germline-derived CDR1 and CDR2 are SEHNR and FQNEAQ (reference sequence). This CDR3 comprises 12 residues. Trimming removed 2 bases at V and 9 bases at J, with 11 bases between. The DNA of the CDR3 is TGTGCCAGCAGCTTACAGGGTGGGGGGCAGTACTTC. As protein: CASSLQGGGQYF.

CDR3 in amino acids: CASSLGLGLLFF. The CDR3 coding sequence is TGTGCCAGCAGCTTAGGTCTCGGCCTGTTGTTTTTT. The chain links TRBV11-2 to TRBJ1-4, with D uncertain. The V end was cut by 1 base, the J end by 15 bases, with 12 bases between. CDR1 is SGHAT and CDR2 is FQNNGV in the germline V gene. This CDR3 has 12 residues.

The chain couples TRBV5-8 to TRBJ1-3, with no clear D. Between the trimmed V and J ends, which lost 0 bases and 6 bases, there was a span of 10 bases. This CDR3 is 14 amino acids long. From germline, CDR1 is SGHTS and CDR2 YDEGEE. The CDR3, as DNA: TGTGCCAGCAGCTTGGCCGAGTCAGTAAACACCATATATTTT. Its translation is CASSLAESVNTIYF. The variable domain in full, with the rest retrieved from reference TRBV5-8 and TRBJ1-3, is EAGVTQSPTHLIKTRGQQATLRCSPISGHTSVYWYQQALGLGLQFLLWYDEGEERNRGNFPPRFSGRQFPNYSSELNVNALELEDSALYLCASSLAESVNTIYFGEGSWLTVV.

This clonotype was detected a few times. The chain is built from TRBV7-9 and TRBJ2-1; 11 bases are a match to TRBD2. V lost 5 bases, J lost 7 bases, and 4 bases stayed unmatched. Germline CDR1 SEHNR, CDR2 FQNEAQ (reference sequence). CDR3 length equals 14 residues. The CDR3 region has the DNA TGTGCCAGCAGCGAAACTAGCGGGGGTAATGAGCAGTTCTTC. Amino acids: CASSETSGGNEQFF.

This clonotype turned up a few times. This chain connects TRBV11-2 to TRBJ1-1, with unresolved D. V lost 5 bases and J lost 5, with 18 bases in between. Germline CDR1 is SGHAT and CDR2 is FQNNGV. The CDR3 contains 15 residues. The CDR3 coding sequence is TGTGCCAGCAGCCCCAGAGTGAGGAGTTCTACTGAAGCTTTCTTT. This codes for CASSPRVRSSTEAFF. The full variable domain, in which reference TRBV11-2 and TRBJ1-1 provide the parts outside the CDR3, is EAGVAQSPRYKIIEKRQSVAFWCNPISGHATLYWYQQILGQGPKLLIQFQNNGVVDDSQLPKDRFSAERLKGVDSTLKIQPAKLEDSAVYLCASSPRVRSSTEAFFGQGTRLTVV.

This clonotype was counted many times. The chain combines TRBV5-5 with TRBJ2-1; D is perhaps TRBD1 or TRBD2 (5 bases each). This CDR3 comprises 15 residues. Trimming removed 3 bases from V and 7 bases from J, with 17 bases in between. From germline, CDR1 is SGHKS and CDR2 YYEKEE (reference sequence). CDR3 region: CASSSGDAALNEQFF. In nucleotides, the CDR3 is TGTGCCAGCAGCTCTGGGGACGCAGCCTTGAATGAGCAGTTCTTC.

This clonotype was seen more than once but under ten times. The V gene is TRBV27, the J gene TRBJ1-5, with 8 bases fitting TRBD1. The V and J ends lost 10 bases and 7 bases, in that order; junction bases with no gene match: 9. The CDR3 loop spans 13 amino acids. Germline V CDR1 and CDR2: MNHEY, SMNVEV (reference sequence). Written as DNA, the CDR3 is TGTGCCACCGGGGACAGGACAGGACAGCCCCAGCATTTT. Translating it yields CATGDRTGQPQHF.

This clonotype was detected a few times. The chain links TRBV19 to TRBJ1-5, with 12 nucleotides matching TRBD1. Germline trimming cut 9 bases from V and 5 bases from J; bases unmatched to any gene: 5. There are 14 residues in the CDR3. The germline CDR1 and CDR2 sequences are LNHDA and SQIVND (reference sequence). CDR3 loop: CASRDRGRDQPQHF. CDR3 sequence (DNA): TGTGCCAGCCGGGACAGGGGGCGAGATCAGCCCCAGCATTTT.

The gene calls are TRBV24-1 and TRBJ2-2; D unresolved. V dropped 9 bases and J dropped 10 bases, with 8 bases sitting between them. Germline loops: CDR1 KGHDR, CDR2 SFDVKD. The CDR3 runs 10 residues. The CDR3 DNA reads TGTGCCACCGGAGACGTGGAGCTGTTTTTT. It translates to CATGDVELFF.

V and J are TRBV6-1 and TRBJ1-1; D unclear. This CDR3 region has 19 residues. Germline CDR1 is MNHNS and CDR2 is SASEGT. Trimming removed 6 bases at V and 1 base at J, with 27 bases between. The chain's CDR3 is CASRKRNVGYGFPNTEAFF. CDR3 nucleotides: TGTGCCAGCAGGAAACGTAATGTGGGGTACGGATTCCCGAACACTGAAGCTTTCTTT.

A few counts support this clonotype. This chain's CDR3 is CASSIGGAGEAFF. CDR3 bases: TGTGCCAGCAGCATAGGGGGGGCAGGTGAAGCTTTCTTT. The V and J genes are TRBV5-6 and TRBJ1-1; tentatively, D is TRBD1 (6 bases). Germline V gene data show CDR1 as SGHDT and CDR2 as YYEEEE. The V end lost 4 bases, the J end lost 7 bases, and 14 bases lay between the germline ends. The CDR3 covers 13 residues.

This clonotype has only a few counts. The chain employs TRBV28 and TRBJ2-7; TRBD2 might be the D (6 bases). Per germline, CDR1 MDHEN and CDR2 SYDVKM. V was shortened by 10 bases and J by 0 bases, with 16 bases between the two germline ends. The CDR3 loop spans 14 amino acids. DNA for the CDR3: TGTGCCACCCGTCCGGGGGTGGGCTCCTACGAGCAGTACTTC. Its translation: CATRPGVGSYEQYF.

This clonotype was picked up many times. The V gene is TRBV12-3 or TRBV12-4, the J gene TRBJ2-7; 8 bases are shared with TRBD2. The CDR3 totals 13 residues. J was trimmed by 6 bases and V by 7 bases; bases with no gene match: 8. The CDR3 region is CASIREGFGEQYF. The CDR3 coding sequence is TGTGCCAGCATACGGGAGGGGTTCGGCGAGCAGTACTTC.

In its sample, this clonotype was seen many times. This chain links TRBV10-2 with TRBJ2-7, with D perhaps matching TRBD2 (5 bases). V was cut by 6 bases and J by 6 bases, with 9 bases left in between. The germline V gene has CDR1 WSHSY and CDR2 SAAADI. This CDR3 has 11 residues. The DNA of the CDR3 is TGCGCCAGCAGACTAGGAGTCGAGCAGTACTTC. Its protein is CASRLGVEQYF.

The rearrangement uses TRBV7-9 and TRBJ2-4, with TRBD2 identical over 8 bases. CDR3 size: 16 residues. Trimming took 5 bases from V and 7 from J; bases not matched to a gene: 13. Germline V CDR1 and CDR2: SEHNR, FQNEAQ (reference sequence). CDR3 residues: CASSIVGLAGGNIQYF. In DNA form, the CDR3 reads TGTGCCAGCAGCATCGTCGGACTAGCCGGGGGGAACATTCAGTACTTC. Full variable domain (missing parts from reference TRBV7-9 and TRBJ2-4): DTGVSQNPRHKITKRGQNVTFRCDPISEHNRLYWYRQTLGQGPEFLTYFQNEAQLEKSRLLSDRFSAERPKGSFSTLEIQRTEQGDSAMYLCASSIVGLAGGNIQYFGAGTRLSVL.

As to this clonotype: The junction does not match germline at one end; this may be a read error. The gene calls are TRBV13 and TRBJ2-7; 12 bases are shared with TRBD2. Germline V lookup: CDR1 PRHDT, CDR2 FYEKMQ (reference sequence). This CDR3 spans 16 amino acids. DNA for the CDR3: TGTGCCAACAGCTCCAGTCGGACTAGCGGGGTCTACGAGCAGTACTTC. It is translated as CANSSSRTSGVYEQYF.

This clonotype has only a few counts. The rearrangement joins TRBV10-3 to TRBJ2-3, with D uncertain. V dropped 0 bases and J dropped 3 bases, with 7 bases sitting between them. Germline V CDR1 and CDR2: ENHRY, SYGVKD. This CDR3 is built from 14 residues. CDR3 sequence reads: CAISESVKTDTQYF. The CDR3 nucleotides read TGTGCCATCAGTGAGTCTGTGAAAACAGATACGCAGTATTTT.